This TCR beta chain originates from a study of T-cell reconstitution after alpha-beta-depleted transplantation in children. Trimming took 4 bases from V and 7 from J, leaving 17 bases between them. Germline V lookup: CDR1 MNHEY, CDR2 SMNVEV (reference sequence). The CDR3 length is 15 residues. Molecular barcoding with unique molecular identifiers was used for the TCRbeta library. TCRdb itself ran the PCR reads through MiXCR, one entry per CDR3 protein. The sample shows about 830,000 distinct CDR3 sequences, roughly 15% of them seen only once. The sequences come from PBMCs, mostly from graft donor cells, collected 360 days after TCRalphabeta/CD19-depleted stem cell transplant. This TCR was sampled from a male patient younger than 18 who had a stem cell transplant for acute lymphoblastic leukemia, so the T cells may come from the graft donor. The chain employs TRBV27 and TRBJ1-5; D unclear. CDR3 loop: CASSYGPGGEQPQHF. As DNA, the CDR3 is TGTGCCAGCAGTTATGGTCCGGGTGGGGAACAGCCCCAGCATTTT.